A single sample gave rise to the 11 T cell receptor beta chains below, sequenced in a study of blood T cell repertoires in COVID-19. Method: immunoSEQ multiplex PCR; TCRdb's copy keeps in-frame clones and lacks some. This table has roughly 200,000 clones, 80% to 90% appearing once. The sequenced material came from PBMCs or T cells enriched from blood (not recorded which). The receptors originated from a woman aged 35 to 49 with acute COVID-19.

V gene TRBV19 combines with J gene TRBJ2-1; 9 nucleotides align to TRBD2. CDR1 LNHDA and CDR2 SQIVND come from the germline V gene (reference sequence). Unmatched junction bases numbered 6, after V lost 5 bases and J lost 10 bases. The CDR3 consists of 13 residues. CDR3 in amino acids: CASSFVSGREQFF. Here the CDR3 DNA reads TGTGCCAGTAGTTTTGTTAGCGGGAGAGAGCAGTTCTTC.

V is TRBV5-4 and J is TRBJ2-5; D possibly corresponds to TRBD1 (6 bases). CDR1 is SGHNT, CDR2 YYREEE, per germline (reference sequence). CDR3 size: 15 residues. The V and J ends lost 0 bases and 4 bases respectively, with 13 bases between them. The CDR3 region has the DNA TGTGCCAGCAGCTTGGCCATTGGGGGCGGAGAGACCCAGTACTTC. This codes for CASSLAIGGGETQYF.

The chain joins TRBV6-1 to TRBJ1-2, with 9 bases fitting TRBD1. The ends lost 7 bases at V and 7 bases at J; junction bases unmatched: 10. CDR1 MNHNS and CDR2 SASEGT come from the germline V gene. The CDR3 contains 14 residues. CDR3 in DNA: TGTGCCAGCACTCGGACAGGGGTATTTCTTGGCTACACCTTC. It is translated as CASTRTGVFLGYTF.

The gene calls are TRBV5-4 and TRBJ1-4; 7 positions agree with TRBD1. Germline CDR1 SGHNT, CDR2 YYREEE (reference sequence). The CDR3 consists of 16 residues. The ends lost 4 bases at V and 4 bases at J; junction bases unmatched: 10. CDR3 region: CASSTDQGELNEKLFF. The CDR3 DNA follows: TGTGCCAGCAGCACGGACCAGGGGGAACTTAATGAAAAACTGTTTTTT.

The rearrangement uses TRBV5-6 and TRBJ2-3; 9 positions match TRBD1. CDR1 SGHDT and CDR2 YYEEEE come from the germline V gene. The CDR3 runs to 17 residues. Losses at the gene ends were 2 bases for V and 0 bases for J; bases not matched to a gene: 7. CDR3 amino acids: CASSFRVGTGSTDTQYF. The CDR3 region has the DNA TGTGCCAGCAGCTTCCGCGTGGGGACAGGGAGCACAGATACGCAGTATTTT. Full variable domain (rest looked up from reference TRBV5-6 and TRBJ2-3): DAGVTQSPTHLIKTRGQQVTLRCSPKSGHDTVSWYQQALGQGPQFIFQYYEEEERQRGNFPDRFSGHQFPNYSSELNVNALLLGDSALYLCASSFRVGTGSTDTQYFGPGTRLTVL.

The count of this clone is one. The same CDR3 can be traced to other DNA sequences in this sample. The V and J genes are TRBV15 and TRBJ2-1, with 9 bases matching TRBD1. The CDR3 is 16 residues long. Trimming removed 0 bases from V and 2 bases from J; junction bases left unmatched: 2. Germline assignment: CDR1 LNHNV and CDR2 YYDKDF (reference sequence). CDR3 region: CATSRETGGAYNEQFF. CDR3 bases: TGTGCCACCAGCAGAGAAACAGGGGGCGCCTACAATGAGCAGTTCTTC.

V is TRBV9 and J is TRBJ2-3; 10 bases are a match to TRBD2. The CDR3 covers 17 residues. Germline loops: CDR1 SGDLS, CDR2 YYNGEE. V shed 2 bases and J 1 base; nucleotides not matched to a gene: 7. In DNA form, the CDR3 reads TGTGCCAGCAGCGTCGGCGCTAGCGGGGGTGGCACAGATACGCAGTATTTT. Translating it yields CASSVGASGGGTDTQYF.

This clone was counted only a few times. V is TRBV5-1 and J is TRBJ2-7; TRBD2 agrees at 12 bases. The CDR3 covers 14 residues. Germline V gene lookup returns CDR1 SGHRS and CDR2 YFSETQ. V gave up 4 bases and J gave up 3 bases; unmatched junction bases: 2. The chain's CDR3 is CASSRTSGNYEQYF. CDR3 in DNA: TGCGCCAGCAGCCGGACTAGCGGGAACTACGAGCAGTACTTC.

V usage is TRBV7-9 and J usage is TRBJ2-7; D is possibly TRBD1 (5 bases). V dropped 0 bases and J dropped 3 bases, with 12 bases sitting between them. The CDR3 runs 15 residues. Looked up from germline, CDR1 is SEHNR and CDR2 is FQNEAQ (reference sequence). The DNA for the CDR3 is TGTGCCAGCAGCTTAGCCGCAGGGTTGGGCTACGAGCAGTACTTC. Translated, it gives CASSLAAGLGYEQYF. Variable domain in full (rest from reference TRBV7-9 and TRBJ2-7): DTGVSQNPRHKITKRGQNVTFRCDPISEHNRLYWYRQTLGQGPEFLTYFQNEAQLEKSRLLSDRFSAERPKGSFSTLEIQRTEQGDSAMYLCASSLAAGLGYEQYFGPGTRLTVT.

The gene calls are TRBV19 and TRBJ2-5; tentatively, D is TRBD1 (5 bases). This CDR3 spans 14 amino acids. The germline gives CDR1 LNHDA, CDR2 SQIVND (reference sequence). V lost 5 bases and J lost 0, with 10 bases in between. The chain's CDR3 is CASSARTHQETQYF. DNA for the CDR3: TGTGCCAGTAGTGCGAGGACACACCAAGAGACCCAGTACTTC.

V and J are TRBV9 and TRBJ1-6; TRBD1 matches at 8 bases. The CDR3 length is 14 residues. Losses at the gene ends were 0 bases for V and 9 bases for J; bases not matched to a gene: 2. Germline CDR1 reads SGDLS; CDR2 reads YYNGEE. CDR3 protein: CASSVEGQVSPLHF. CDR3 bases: TGTGCCAGCAGCGTAGAGGGACAGGTTTCACCCCTCCACTTT.